The rows below give T cell receptor beta chains drawn from one sample of a study of blood T cells in healthy people across ages. TCRdb re-analysed the 5' RACE reads in MiXCR, keeping a single row per CDR3 protein. The sample consists of about 670,000 distinct CDR3 sequences, approximately 52% of them appearing once. Sequencing was done on a sample of blood. Receptors originate from a woman over 75 in good health. CDR3s include the opening cysteine and the closing phenylalanine or tryptophan. The D gene is left open where the match is weak.

v_gene: TRBV29-1; j_gene: TRBJ2-2; d_gene: .; CDR3aa: CSVGLNTGELFF
v_gene: TRBV29-1; j_gene: TRBJ2-5; d_gene: .; CDR3aa: CSGRDPRYNERYF
v_gene: TRBV4-2; j_gene: TRBJ2-3; d_gene: .; CDR3aa: CASSQDPERSWDTQYF
v_gene: TRBV2; j_gene: TRBJ1-1; d_gene: .; CDR3aa: CASSQQRISDTEAFF
v_gene: TRBV29-1; j_gene: TRBJ1-1; d_gene: .; CDR3aa: CSVASLNTEAFF
v_gene: TRBV10-1; j_gene: TRBJ2-1; d_gene: TRBD2; CDR3aa: CASSDGTSGRKEQFF
v_gene: TRBV5-1; j_gene: TRBJ2-7; d_gene: TRBD2; CDR3aa: CASSSASGRNEQYF
v_gene: TRBV2; j_gene: TRBJ2-4; d_gene: .; CDR3aa: CASSFSLSGYF
v_gene: TRBV20-1; j_gene: TRBJ1-5; d_gene: .; CDR3aa: CSAGTGLINQPQHF
v_gene: TRBV3-1; j_gene: TRBJ2-7; d_gene: .; CDR3aa: CASSQVSEQYF
v_gene: TRBV5-1; j_gene: TRBJ2-4; d_gene: .; CDR3aa: CASSPFLAKNIQYF
v_gene: TRBV27; j_gene: TRBJ2-5; d_gene: TRBD2; CDR3aa: CASKREVVAETQYF
v_gene: TRBV11-2; j_gene: TRBJ2-1; d_gene: TRBD2; CDR3aa: CASSQRGLAGGNEQFF
v_gene: TRBV29-1; j_gene: TRBJ2-7; d_gene: .; CDR3aa: CSVEGYYEQYF
v_gene: TRBV6-1; j_gene: TRBJ2-1; d_gene: .; CDR3aa: CASSVGPLIRNEQFF
v_gene: TRBV29-1; j_gene: TRBJ2-3; d_gene: .; CDR3aa: CSVDRQATGTETQYF
v_gene: TRBV4-3; j_gene: TRBJ2-3; d_gene: TRBD2; CDR3aa: CASSQERTSGSTDTQYF
v_gene: TRBV30; j_gene: TRBJ2-7; d_gene: .; CDR3aa: CAWVRGNYEQYF
v_gene: TRBV5-1; j_gene: TRBJ2-7; d_gene: .; CDR3aa: CASSSDSLAYEQYF
v_gene: TRBV7-9; j_gene: TRBJ2-7; d_gene: .; CDR3aa: CASSLEGVRSTYEQYF
v_gene: TRBV10-3; j_gene: TRBJ1-2; d_gene: TRBD1; CDR3aa: CAISVGQEGYTF
v_gene: TRBV25-1; j_gene: TRBJ2-1; d_gene: TRBD2; CDR3aa: CASSGGLAGGNYNEQFF
v_gene: TRBV10-3; j_gene: TRBJ2-1; d_gene: TRBD1; CDR3aa: CAIRATGVNEQFF
v_gene: TRBV30; j_gene: TRBJ2-1; d_gene: TRBD2; CDR3aa: CAWSLAGGPSEQFF
v_gene: TRBV3-1; j_gene: TRBJ2-7; d_gene: .; CDR3aa: CASSQDPDRGLYEQYF
v_gene: TRBV4-2; j_gene: TRBJ2-5; d_gene: .; CDR3aa: CAISQDQETQYF
v_gene: TRBV4-1; j_gene: TRBJ2-2; d_gene: TRBD1; CDR3aa: CASSHLTTGTGELFF
v_gene: TRBV5-6; j_gene: TRBJ2-4; d_gene: .; CDR3aa: CASSQLDRHLAKNIQYF
v_gene: TRBV7-9; j_gene: TRBJ1-1; d_gene: TRBD1; CDR3aa: CASRQTGGGTEAFF
v_gene: TRBV12-5; j_gene: TRBJ2-1; d_gene: TRBD2; CDR3aa: CASGLVTAGGPLWRSYNEQFF
v_gene: TRBV15; j_gene: TRBJ1-2; d_gene: TRBD1; CDR3aa: CATSRDPGGRFRNYGYTF
v_gene: TRBV5-1; j_gene: TRBJ2-1; d_gene: TRBD2; CDR3aa: CASSLAELRGNEQFF
v_gene: TRBV7-9; j_gene: TRBJ2-5; d_gene: .; CDR3aa: CASREERTETQYF
v_gene: TRBV2; j_gene: TRBJ2-1; d_gene: .; CDR3aa: CASSEWLGPNNEQFF
v_gene: TRBV9; j_gene: TRBJ2-5; d_gene: .; CDR3aa: CASSVAVQGETQYF
v_gene: TRBV7-9; j_gene: TRBJ2-7; d_gene: TRBD1; CDR3aa: CASSFRDRSEQYF
v_gene: TRBV3-1; j_gene: TRBJ2-1; d_gene: TRBD2; CDR3aa: CASSPAGGSLNEQFF
v_gene: TRBV6-5; j_gene: TRBJ2-7; d_gene: .; CDR3aa: CASSDSFVNEQYF
v_gene: TRBV7-2; j_gene: TRBJ2-3; d_gene: TRBD2; CDR3aa: CASSLGTSGSHTQYF
v_gene: TRBV6-2/TRBV6-3; j_gene: .; d_gene: .; CDR3aa: CARIHHYEQYF
v_gene: TRBV5-6; j_gene: TRBJ2-3; d_gene: .; CDR3aa: CASSLGPGTDTQYF
v_gene: TRBV18; j_gene: TRBJ1-1; d_gene: .; CDR3aa: CASSPLQRDGAFF
v_gene: TRBV29-1; j_gene: TRBJ1-5; d_gene: .; CDR3aa: CSVADGILGNQPQHF
v_gene: TRBV12-3/TRBV12-4; j_gene: TRBJ2-5; d_gene: .; CDR3aa: CADGFYNEQYF
v_gene: TRBV7-2; j_gene: TRBJ2-3; d_gene: .; CDR3aa: CASSPQNLLTDTQYF
v_gene: TRBV12-3/TRBV12-4; j_gene: TRBJ2-6; d_gene: .; CDR3aa: CASRGSAGANVLTF
v_gene: TRBV12-5; j_gene: TRBJ2-3; d_gene: .; CDR3aa: CASGVAGVDTQYF
v_gene: TRBV12-3/TRBV12-4; j_gene: TRBJ2-7; d_gene: .; CDR3aa: CASRRLGVYEQYF